Shown below are 17 T cell receptor beta chains from a single sample sequenced in a study of cytomegalovirus exposure and HLA in healthy donors. Researchers ran the PCR with 60 Vbeta and 13 Jbeta primers. The method was immunoSEQ multiplex PCR; TCRdb's version includes in-frame clones alone and lacks a portion of them. This table holds about 92,000 clones, roughly 81% found once. The sequenced material came from PBMCs. The receptors come from a woman in her late teens or twenties in good health and CMV-seropositive.

J is TRBJ2-1 and V is TRBV6-1; perhaps TRBD2 as D (6 bases). This CDR3 is 14 amino acids long. Germline V CDR1 and CDR2: MNHNS, SASEGT. V gave up 3 bases and J gave up 2 bases, with 8 bases separating them. The DNA of the CDR3 is TGTGCCAGCAGTGATCTAGCGACCTACAATGAGCAGTTCTTC. Translation: CASSDLATYNEQFF.

The chain uses TRBV28 and TRBJ1-1, with a weak D call TRBD1 (5 bases). The V end was cut by 6 bases, the J end by 6 bases, with 14 bases between. CDR1 is MDHEN, CDR2 SYDVKM, per germline. The CDR3 loop spans 13 amino acids. The CDR3 DNA sequence: TGTGCCAGCAGGTGGCGGGGGGTTCCTGAAGCTTTCTTT. Protein sequence: CASRWRGVPEAFF.

V and J are TRBV4-2 and TRBJ2-7, with 8 bases matching TRBD2. The germline V gene encodes CDR1 LGHNA and CDR2 YNFKEQ. Trimming removed 1 base from V and 3 bases from J; junction bases left unmatched: 2. The CDR3 covers 14 residues. This CDR3 is CASSQVTSVYEQYF. In DNA form, the CDR3 reads TGTGCCAGCAGCCAAGTGACTAGCGTCTACGAGCAGTACTTC.

The V and J genes are TRBV7-9 and TRBJ2-5; 7 nucleotides agree with TRBD2. V was pared by 3 bases and J by 1 base, with 2 bases of the junction left unmatched. The CDR3 contains 14 residues. CDR1 is SEHNR, CDR2 FQNEAQ, per germline (reference sequence). The CDR3 loop reads CASSFGRSQETQYF. DNA of the CDR3: TGTGCCAGCAGCTTCGGGAGGTCCCAAGAGACCCAGTACTTC.

The chain has TRBV30 and TRBJ2-1, with TRBD2 matching 8 bases. The CDR3 is 12 residues long. V was pared by 4 bases and J by 15 bases, with 11 bases of the junction left unmatched. CDR1 is GTSNPN and CDR2 is SVGIG in the germline V gene (reference sequence). As DNA, the CDR3 is TGTGCCTGGATTCCCGGACTAGCCCGGCCGTTCTTC. Protein: CAWIPGLARPFF.

As regards this clone: One junction end does not reproduce the germline sequence, and a read error may be involved. The chain joins TRBV6-1 to TRBJ2-3; 7 nucleotides line up with TRBD1. From germline, CDR1 is MNHNS and CDR2 SASEGT. The length of the CDR3 is 17 residues. The CDR3 loop reads CVSSEAGGAGGTDTQYF. Here the CDR3 DNA reads TGTGTCAGCAGTGAAGCAGGGGGAGCAGGGGGTACAGATACGCAGTATTTT.

The J gene is TRBJ2-7, the V gene TRBV29-1; TRBD1 is a possible D gene (7 bases). V lost 4 bases and J 6 bases, leaving 19 bases between the germline ends. Looked up from germline, CDR1 is SQVTM and CDR2 is ANQGSEA. The CDR3 is 14 residues long. CDR3 bases: TGCAGCGTTGCGGCAGGGGGGAGTAGGCTCGAGCAGTACTTC. Its protein product is CSVAAGGSRLEQYF.

In this sample, this clone turned up once. The J gene is TRBJ1-2, the V gene TRBV19; possibly TRBD1 for D (5 bases). This CDR3 has 11 amino acids. V dropped 6 bases and J dropped 8 bases, with 10 bases sitting between them. The germline gives CDR1 LNHDA, CDR2 SQIVND (reference sequence). The CDR3 nucleotides are TGTGCCAGTAGGCGCCAGGGCGGCTACACCTTC. Protein sequence: CASRRQGGYTF.

This rearrangement joins TRBV9 to TRBJ1-1, with D possibly being TRBD1 (6 bases). Germline CDR1 SGDLS, CDR2 YYNGEE. The CDR3 spans 14 residues. Trimming took off 4 bases at V and 4 bases at J, with 14 bases between the two ends. The CDR3, as DNA: TGTGCCAGCAGCCCGGGGGGGCCAAGCACTGAAGCTTTCTTT. It is translated as CASSPGGPSTEAFF.

This clone was observed once. The rearrangement uses TRBV7-2 and TRBJ2-7; TRBD2 agrees at 9 bases. This CDR3 spans 22 amino acids. Germline CDR1 reads SGHTA; CDR2 reads FQGNSA. J lost 2 bases, V lost 0 bases, and 23 bases had no gene match. CDR3 amino acids: CASSLALRGGSRVNLNPYEQYF. The CDR3 nucleotides read TGTGCCAGCAGCTTAGCTTTGCGGGGGGGGTCTCGGGTTAACCTAAACCCCTACGAGCAGTACTTC.

The rearrangement uses TRBV10-2 and TRBJ2-3; D perhaps matches TRBD1 (7 bases). This CDR3 has 14 amino acids. CDR1 is WSHSY and CDR2 is SAAADI in the germline V gene. The V and J ends lost 8 bases and 5 bases respectively, with 17 bases between them. The CDR3 bases are TGCGCCAGCGGGGACAGCGGAGGGGGAGATACGCAGTATTTT. Encoded protein: CASGDSGGGDTQYF.

The chain employs TRBV9 and TRBJ1-1; the D is unclear. This CDR3 has 14 amino acids. Germline V gene data show CDR1 as SGDLS and CDR2 as YYNGEE. V was cut by 0 bases and J by 2 bases, with 8 bases left in between. The CDR3 DNA is TGTGCCAGCAGCGTAGACAGTATTAACACTGAAGCTTTCTTT. Protein: CASSVDSINTEAFF.

The gene calls are TRBV13 and TRBJ2-7; TRBD1 agrees at 7 bases. The V gene end was trimmed by 4 bases and the J gene end by 3 bases; junction bases not matched to a gene: 6. This CDR3 region has 14 residues. The germline CDR1 and CDR2 sequences are PRHDT and FYEKMQ (reference sequence). CDR3 sequence reads: CASSSATGSYEQYF. The CDR3 DNA sequence: TGTGCCAGCAGCTCCGCGACAGGGAGCTACGAGCAGTACTTC.

The genes are TRBV6-5 and TRBJ1-1; D not resolved. Looked up from germline, CDR1 is MNHEY and CDR2 is SVGAGI. Trimming took off 0 bases at V and 2 bases at J, with 10 bases between the two ends. This CDR3 comprises 15 residues. The CDR3 sequence is CASSYSVGLNTEAFF. DNA for the CDR3: TGTGCCAGCAGTTACTCGGTGGGCTTAAACACTGAAGCTTTCTTT.

This clone was counted only a few times. The chain links TRBV5-6 to TRBJ1-1, with D perhaps TRBD1 (5 bases). This CDR3 contains 15 residues. Trimming cost V 4 bases and J 0 bases, with 13 bases left between them. The V gene's germline CDR1 is SGHDT and CDR2 YYEEEE. CDR3 protein: CASSPWGLMNTEAFF. The CDR3 DNA reads as TGTGCCAGCAGCCCGTGGGGACTGATGAACACTGAAGCTTTCTTT.

The chain has TRBV7-9 and TRBJ2-6, with D tentatively TRBD2 (6 bases). CDR1 is SEHNR, CDR2 FQNEAQ, per germline (reference sequence). Trimming left V 8 bases short and J 1 base short, with 6 bases between. This CDR3 comprises 13 residues. CDR3 protein: CASGRSGANVLTF. Written as DNA, the CDR3 is TGTGCCAGCGGGAGGTCTGGGGCCAACGTCCTGACTTTC.

The chain links TRBV7-3 to TRBJ1-1; possible D gene TRBD1, 5 bases. The length of the CDR3 is 14 residues. Trimming removed 5 bases at V and 5 bases at J, with 15 bases between. CDR1 is SGHTA and CDR2 is FQGTGA in the germline V gene. The chain's CDR3 is CASSRDGGLTEAFF. The CDR3 nucleotides read TGTGCCAGCAGCCGCGACGGGGGGTTGACTGAAGCTTTCTTT. Full variable domain (outside the CDR3, taken from reference TRBV7-3 and TRBJ1-1): GAGVSQTPSNKVTEKGKYVELRCDPISGHTALYWYRQSLGQGPEFLIYFQGTGAADDSGLPNDRFFAVRPEGSVSTLKIQRTERGDSAVYLCASSRDGGLTEAFFGQGTRLTVV.